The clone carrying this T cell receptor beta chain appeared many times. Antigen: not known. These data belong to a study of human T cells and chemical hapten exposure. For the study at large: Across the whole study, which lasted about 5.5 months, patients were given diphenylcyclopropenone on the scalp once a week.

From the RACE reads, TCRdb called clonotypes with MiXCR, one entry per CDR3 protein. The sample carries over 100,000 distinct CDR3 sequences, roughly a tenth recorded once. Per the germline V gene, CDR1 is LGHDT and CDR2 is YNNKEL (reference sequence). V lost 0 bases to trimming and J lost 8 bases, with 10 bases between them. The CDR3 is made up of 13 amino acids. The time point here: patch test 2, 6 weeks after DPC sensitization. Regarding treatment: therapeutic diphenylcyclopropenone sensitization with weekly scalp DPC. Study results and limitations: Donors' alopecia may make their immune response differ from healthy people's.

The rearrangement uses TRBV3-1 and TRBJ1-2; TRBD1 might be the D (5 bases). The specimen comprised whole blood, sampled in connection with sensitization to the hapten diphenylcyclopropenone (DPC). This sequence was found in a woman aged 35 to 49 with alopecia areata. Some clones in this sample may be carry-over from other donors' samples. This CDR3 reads CASSQEGQSGYTF. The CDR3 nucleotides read TGTGCCAGCAGCCAAGAGGGGCAGAGCGGCTACACCTTC.